Listed here is a single TCR beta chain. The sample is drawn from a study of blood T cell repertoires in COVID-19. Study at large: In each case, the material was cDNA or gDNA derived from T cells, B-cell-depleted T cells, or PBMCs.

Original processing notes: The assay estimated nucleated cells by amplifying reference gene primers. The table came from immunoSEQ multiplex PCR; TCRdb's copy has only in-frame clones and leaves some out. The V and J calls and clone size were taken over from that table, and D and trimming were inferred from the DNA. The sample consists of around 360,000 clones, roughly 87% of them appearing once. The sequence derives from a woman in her twenties or thirties who had recovered from COVID-19. Sequencing was carried out using PBMCs or T cells enriched from blood (not recorded which).

The DNA of the CDR3 is TGCGCCAGCAGCTTGGGGGCTTTAGCGAGGGAGGAGTTCTTC. Translating gives CASSLGALAREEFF. V and J are TRBV5-1 and TRBJ2-1, with a possible D match to TRBD2 (6 bases). Germline CDR1 and CDR2: SGHRS and YFSETQ. Trimming shortened V by 0 bases and J by 14 bases, and 18 bases separated the two germline ends. The CDR3 length is 14 residues.